The 2 T cell receptor beta chains in this list originate from one sample, sequenced in a study of identical twins. TCRdb re-called the 5' RACE reads through MiXCR, storing one row per CDR3 protein. This sample has more than 1.5 million distinct CDR3 sequences, with roughly a third found just once. Material for sequencing was cord blood. Source of these receptors: a newborn girl in good health.

This clonotype was observed a handful of times. V and J are TRBV14 and TRBJ1-2, with D uncertain. Trimming took off 0 bases at V and 8 bases at J, with 13 bases between the two ends. CDR3 length: 14 amino acids. Germline-derived CDR1 and CDR2 are SGHDN and FVKESK. CDR3 loop: CASSQDWFPGGYTF. In DNA, the CDR3 is TGTGCCAGCAGCCAAGATTGGTTTCCGGGCGGCTACACCTTC.

This clonotype has a handful of counts. The chain has TRBV29-1 and TRBJ1-2; 9 bases line up with TRBD1. V gave up 6 bases and J gave up 8 bases; unmatched junction bases: 4. Germline CDR1 is SQVTM and CDR2 is ANQGSEA. This CDR3 is 11 amino acids long. The CDR3 reads CSVGDREGYTF. The DNA for the CDR3 is TGCAGCGTGGGGGACAGGGAAGGCTACACCTTC.